The source of this T cell receptor beta chain is a study of T-cell memory formation after mild COVID-19. Across the whole study: TCR clusters were mostly donor specific.

Of note for this clonotype: Its specificity is unknown.

Sample barcodes and UMIs were carried by the TCR alpha and TCR beta cDNA libraries that 5'RACE generated with constant-segment primers. Each CDR3 protein gets one entry after TCRdb re-called the 5' RACE reads with MiXCR. The repertoire holds about 340,000 distinct CDR3 sequences, with around a fifth as singletons. Per germline, CDR1 ENHRY and CDR2 SYGVKD. Trimming took off 2 bases at V and 8 bases at J, with 7 bases between the two ends. The CDR3 is made up of 13 amino acids. Notes on the study in general: Pre-infection memory carried some responding clones, suggesting that cross-reactive memory joined.

The source material was PBMCs or a T cell subset sorted from them (not recorded which). The origin of this receptor is a man in his late teens or twenties who had mild COVID-19 (a few samples of this study predate the infection). Cell type and time point are not known. This sequence joins TRBV10-3 and TRBJ1-6; no definite D call. CDR3 sequence reads: CAISEGQDSPLHF. CDR3 coding DNA: TGTGCCATCAGTGAGGGGCAGGATTCACCCCTCCACTTT.